The 18 T cell receptor beta chains reported below all come from one sample, sequenced in a study of glioma-infiltrating T cells after dendritic cell vaccination. Time point given: after dendritic cell vaccination, including at tumor progression/relapse. The table came from immunoSEQ multiplex PCR; TCRdb's copy has only in-frame clones and leaves some out. Of tens of thousands of clones in the sample, roughly four fifths were seen once. Sequencing was performed on blood, taken after dendritic cell vaccination. The source of these receptors is a human donor with glioblastoma.

The rearrangement joins TRBV2 to TRBJ2-7, with D possibly matching TRBD1 (7 bases). The germline CDR1 and CDR2 sequences are SNHLY and FYNNEI. This CDR3 is 16 amino acids long. V was trimmed by 6 bases and J by 2 bases, leaving 20 bases between them. CDR3 in DNA: TGTGCCAGCAGCCTTACCGCCGGAGGGGGCGCCTACGAGCAGTACTTC. Encoded protein: CASSLTAGGGAYEQYF.

This chain uses TRBV6-1 with TRBJ2-7; TRBD1 aligns across 7 bases. V lost 4 bases to trimming and J lost 1 base; unmatched junction nucleotides: 4. The CDR3 is 14 residues long. The germline V gene encodes CDR1 MNHNS and CDR2 SASEGT. The CDR3 protein is CASSVGQDSYEQYF. The CDR3 DNA reads TGTGCCAGCAGTGTTGGACAGGATTCCTACGAGCAGTACTTC.

This sequence joins TRBV7-6 and TRBJ2-5; tentatively, D is TRBD2 (6 bases). V lost 11 bases and J 0 bases, leaving 13 bases between the germline ends. CDR1 and CDR2 from the germline V gene are SGHVS and FNYEAQ. The CDR3 has 13 amino acids. The chain's CDR3 is CASVEGNQETQYF. For the CDR3, the DNA is TGTGCCTCGGTGGAGGGCAACCAAGAGACCCAGTACTTC.

The J gene is TRBJ1-1, the V gene TRBV7-9, with 7 bases identical to TRBD1. This CDR3 has 15 residues. The ends lost 5 bases at V and 5 bases at J; junction bases unmatched: 11. The germline gives CDR1 SEHNR, CDR2 FQNEAQ (reference sequence). The CDR3 coding sequence is TGTGCCAGCAGCCACGCCGACAGGGAAGAAACTGAAGCTTTCTTT. Encoded protein: CASSHADREETEAFF.

The rearrangement links TRBV5-1 to TRBJ1-6; D ambiguous. V was pared by 0 bases and J by 6 bases, with 10 bases between. CDR3 size: 15 residues. Germline V gene sequence: CDR1 SGHRS, CDR2 YFSETQ. In DNA form, the CDR3 reads TGCGCCAGCAGCTTGGATGGGGAGGGTAATTCACCCCTCCACTTT. Translated, it gives CASSLDGEGNSPLHF.

The sample holds a few counts of this clone. The chain is built from TRBV10-2 and TRBJ1-1; D gene uncertain. There are 13 residues in the CDR3. Germline values: CDR1 WSHSY, CDR2 SAAADI. V was trimmed by 8 bases and J by 0 bases, leaving 10 bases between them. The CDR3 region is CASQLTVNTEAFF. The CDR3, as DNA: TGCGCCAGCCAGCTTACAGTGAACACTGAAGCTTTCTTT.

The V gene is TRBV7-9, the J gene TRBJ1-2; possible D gene TRBD1, 6 bases. Germline CDR1 and CDR2: SEHNR and FQNEAQ (reference sequence). The V and J ends lost 3 bases and 8 bases respectively, with 19 bases between them. This CDR3 has 15 amino acids. CDR3 bases: TGTGCCAGCAGCTTCCTCATAGACAGGTTGGAAGGCTACACCTTC. Amino acids: CASSFLIDRLEGYTF.

The chain recombines TRBV7-9 with TRBJ1-1, with a possible D match to TRBD1 (5 bases). The CDR3 runs to 16 residues. CDR1 and CDR2 (germline): SEHNR, FQNEAQ (reference sequence). V lost 1 base to trimming and J lost 4 bases, with 16 bases between them. CDR3 in amino acids: CASSLGRGGVSTEAFF. CDR3 DNA sequence: TGTGCCAGCAGCTTAGGTCGCGGGGGAGTGAGCACTGAAGCTTTCTTT.

This chain uses TRBV2 with TRBJ1-4; no definite D call. V lost 5 bases and J 6 bases, leaving 13 bases between the germline ends. The CDR3 length is 14 residues. Germline V gene lookup returns CDR1 SNHLY and CDR2 FYNNEI. Here the CDR3 DNA reads TGTGCCAGCAGTCCCCGGTCGGCGGATGAAAAACTGTTTTTT. This gives the protein CASSPRSADEKLFF.

This clone turned up a few times. The chain couples TRBV5-6 to TRBJ2-5, with 8 bases aligning to TRBD1. The V and J ends lost 4 bases and 5 bases, in that order; junction bases with no gene match: 13. This CDR3 has 16 amino acids. Germline-derived CDR1 and CDR2 are SGHDT and YYEEEE. This chain's CDR3 is CASSPLRRTGRETQYF. CDR3 DNA: TGTGCCAGCAGCCCCCTTCGGAGGACAGGGAGGGAGACCCAGTACTTC.

The chain uses TRBV2 and TRBJ2-5; TRBD2 matches 14 bases. Germline V gene lookup returns CDR1 SNHLY and CDR2 FYNNEI. This CDR3 comprises 14 residues. The trim removed 6 bases at V and 6 bases at J, leaving 3 bases unmatched. The CDR3 DNA reads TGTGCCAGCAGCGGACTAGCGGGGGGACAGACCCAGTACTTC. Translated, it gives CASSGLAGGQTQYF.

CDR3: CASSLDPGENTGELFF. CDR3 nucleotides: TGTGCCAGCAGCTTGGACCCAGGGGAAAACACCGGGGAGCTGTTTTTT. The chain links TRBV5-4 to TRBJ2-2, with D perhaps matching TRBD1 (6 bases). The CDR3 runs 16 residues. Trimming took off 0 bases at V and 2 bases at J, with 11 bases between the two ends. The V gene's germline CDR1 is SGHNT and CDR2 YYREEE (reference sequence).

The chain carries TRBV28 and TRBJ2-7; the D gene is possibly TRBD2 (7 bases). Germline values: CDR1 MDHEN, CDR2 SYDVKM. V gave up 7 bases and J gave up 3 bases, with 22 bases separating them. The CDR3 is made up of 16 amino acids. In DNA, the CDR3 is TGTGCCAGCAAACCCCTTGGGGGGGCAGCGTACTACGAGCAGTACTTC. Its protein is CASKPLGGAAYYEQYF.

This clone has a handful of counts. At the DNA level, this CDR3 is encoded by other sequences in the same sample as well. The V gene is TRBV6-5, the J gene TRBJ1-2; TRBD1 matches at 9 bases. After removal of 6 bases from V and 8 bases from J, the junction contained 7 bases not matched to a gene. The CDR3 sequence is 13 residues long. The germline CDR1 and CDR2 sequences are MNHEY and SVGAGI. CDR3: CASSTGGARGYTF. The CDR3 bases are TGTGCCAGCAGCACAGGGGGCGCGAGAGGCTACACCTTC.

This chain uses TRBV9 with TRBJ2-3; 7 bases fit TRBD2. The CDR3 has 17 residues. Per the germline V gene, CDR1 is SGDLS and CDR2 is YYNGEE. The trim removed 1 base at V and 1 base at J, leaving 9 bases unmatched. CDR3 DNA sequence: TGTGCCAGCAGCGTAACGGTAGCGGGCCGCGGCACAGATACGCAGTATTTT. Its translation: CASSVTVAGRGTDTQYF.

The V call is TRBV18, the J call TRBJ2-7, with no clear D. Trimming removed 3 bases at V and 3 bases at J, with 9 bases between. Germline V gene lookup returns CDR1 KGHSH and CDR2 LQKENI. The CDR3 runs to 13 residues. In DNA, the CDR3 is TGTGCCAGCTCACCGTCAGGTATCTACGAGCAGTACTTC. Its protein is CASSPSGIYEQYF.

The V gene is TRBV7-9, the J gene TRBJ2-2, with D perhaps TRBD1 (5 bases). The CDR3 is 15 residues long. V was pared by 2 bases and J by 4 bases, with 11 bases between. Germline lookup yields CDR1 SEHNR and CDR2 FQNEAQ (reference sequence). DNA of the CDR3: TGTGCCAGCAGCTTACATACAGGAAGCACCGGGGAGCTGTTTTTT. Its translation is CASSLHTGSTGELFF. Supplemented by reference TRBV7-9 and TRBJ2-2, the full variable domain reads DTGVSQNPRHKITKRGQNVTFRCDPISEHNRLYWYRQTLGQGPEFLTYFQNEAQLEKSRLLSDRFSAERPKGSFSTLEIQRTEQGDSAMYLCASSLHTGSTGELFFGEGSRLTVL.

This chain's CDR3 is CATSRDGNYGYTF. The CDR3 nucleotides read TGTGCCACCAGCAGAGACGGTAACTATGGCTACACCTTC. The chain is built from TRBV15 and TRBJ1-2; the D is unclear. Looked up from germline, CDR1 is LNHNV and CDR2 is YYDKDF (reference sequence). There are 13 residues in the CDR3. V shed 0 bases and J shed 1 base, with 3 bases lying between them.